This is a list of T cell receptor beta chains from one sample in a study of cytomegalovirus exposure and HLA in healthy donors. The data were produced by immunoSEQ multiplex PCR, yet TCRdb's version contains in-frame clones alone and is incomplete. This table has about 150,000 clones, over 60% appearing once. Sequencing was carried out using PBMCs. These receptors were obtained from a woman aged 35 to 49 in good health and CMV-seronegative. Each CDR3 is given with its conserved first and last residue. A D gene is named only where the DNA matches it firmly. Part of the rows lack a size; the others show once, few, many or a class for expanded clones.

D gene	V gene	clone size	J gene	CDR3 length	CDR3 protein	CDR3 DNA
NA	TRBV19	NA	TRBJ1-3	15	CASSIGGRYGNTIYF	TGTGCCAGTAGTATAGGGGGCCGGTACGGTAACACCATATATTTT
TRBD1	TRBV19	few	TRBJ1-1	13	CASSPTGGTEAFF	TGTGCCAGTAGTCCTACAGGGGGCACTGAAGCTTTCTTT
TRBD2	TRBV4-1	NA	TRBJ2-7	15	CASSQAAEGGIEQYF	TGCGCCAGCAGCCAAGCCGCCGAGGGAGGGATCGAGCAGTACTTC
NA	TRBV6-5	NA	TRBJ1-5	15	CASSPRGGAGQPQHF	TGTGCCAGCAGCCCTCGAGGGGGGGCTGGCCAGCCCCAGCATTTT
TRBD1	TRBV10-3	NA	TRBJ1-1	12	CAIDDRGTEAFF	TGTGCCATCGATGACAGGGGGACTGAAGCTTTCTTT
TRBD2	TRBV4-2	NA	TRBJ2-1	16	CASSTTWTSANNEQFF	TGTGCCAGCAGCACAACTTGGACTAGCGCCAACAATGAGCAGTTCTTC
NA	TRBV5-5	once	TRBJ1-2	14	CASSLEQADYGYTF	TGTGCCAGCAGCTTGGAGCAGGCTGACTATGGCTACACCTTC
NA	TRBV28	few	TRBJ1-3	18	CASSPGNWGVYSGNTIYF	TGTGCCAGCAGTCCAGGAAATTGGGGGGTATACTCTGGAAACACCATATATTTT
NA	TRBV9	NA	TRBJ1-1	11	CASSPRSRAFF	TGTGCCAGCAGCCCCCGGTCGAGGGCTTTCTTT
NA	TRBV28	NA	TRBJ1-1	14	CASNLGGPNTEAFF	TGTGCCAGCAACTTGGGGGGGCCGAACACTGAAGCTTTCTTT